A selection of T cell receptor beta chains follows, all from one sample in a study of T cell changes during pregnancy in multiple sclerosis. Assay used: immunoSEQ multiplex PCR; TCRdb lists only in-frame clones, some missing. The data show around 78,000 clones, 91% seen once. Sample: peripheral blood, taken in the third trimester of pregnancy. All receptors come from a female donor in good health, enrolled as a control in a pregnancy study. Both conserved end residues are part of each CDR3. A D gene is named only where the DNA matches it firmly. Size values are once, few and many counts, or a class for expanded clones, and some rows have none.

d_gene: -; v_gene: TRBV14; abundance: -; j_gene: TRBJ2-2; CDR3aa: CASSQDPLRGHTGELFF; CDR3nt: TGTGCCAGCAGCCAAGACCCGCTCAGGGGCCACACCGGGGAGCTGTTTTTT
d_gene: -; v_gene: TRBV5-1; abundance: -; j_gene: TRBJ2-2; CDR3aa: CASSLGTPGVELFF; CDR3nt: TGCGCCAGCAGCTTAGGGACACCGGGCGTGGAGCTGTTTTTT
d_gene: -; v_gene: TRBV25-1; abundance: once; j_gene: TRBJ1-6; CDR3aa: CASRRPVSGSPLHF; CDR3nt: TGTGCCAGCAGGAGACCGGTCAGCGGTTCACCCCTCCACTTT
d_gene: -; v_gene: TRBV4-1; abundance: -; j_gene: TRBJ2-3; CDR3aa: CASSQDRLSGGAGTDTQYF; CDR3nt: TGCGCCAGCAGCCAAGATAGGCTTAGTGGGGGGGCCGGCACAGATACGCAGTATTTT
d_gene: TRBD1; v_gene: TRBV2; abundance: -; j_gene: TRBJ1-2; CDR3aa: CASKQGAGGYTF; CDR3nt: TGTGCCAGCAAGCAGGGGGCTGGTGGCTACACCTTC
d_gene: -; v_gene: TRBV4-2; abundance: -; j_gene: TRBJ1-5; CDR3aa: CASSQERGNQPQHF; CDR3nt: TGTGCCAGCAGCCAAGAAAGGGGTAATCAGCCCCAGCATTTT
d_gene: TRBD1; v_gene: TRBV5-1; abundance: -; j_gene: TRBJ2-7; CDR3aa: CASSWDRGYEQYF; CDR3nt: TGCGCCAGCAGCTGGGACAGGGGATACGAGCAGTACTTC
d_gene: TRBD1; v_gene: TRBV30; abundance: -; j_gene: TRBJ2-6; CDR3aa: CAWSVPQGALGANVLTF; CDR3nt: TGTGCCTGGAGTGTACCCCAGGGGGCGCTTGGGGCCAACGTCCTGACTTTC
d_gene: TRBD2; v_gene: TRBV28; abundance: -; j_gene: TRBJ2-5; CDR3aa: CASSLKMGGVGTQYF; CDR3nt: TGTGCCAGCAGTTTAAAGATGGGGGGGGTTGGGACCCAGTACTTC
d_gene: -; v_gene: TRBV6-5; abundance: -; j_gene: TRBJ1-1; CDR3aa: CASSYTREGTEAFF; CDR3nt: TGTGCCAGCAGTTACACCCGGGAGGGCACTGAAGCTTTCTTT
d_gene: TRBD2; v_gene: TRBV11-2; abundance: -; j_gene: TRBJ2-5; CDR3aa: CASSLASGKETQYF; CDR3nt: TGTGCCAGCAGCTTAGCTAGCGGCAAAGAGACCCAGTACTTC
d_gene: TRBD1; v_gene: TRBV6-5; abundance: -; j_gene: TRBJ2-2; CDR3aa: CASRPDRGMTGELFF; CDR3nt: TGTGCCAGCAGGCCGGACAGGGGGATGACCGGGGAGCTGTTTTTT
d_gene: -; v_gene: TRBV12-5; abundance: -; j_gene: TRBJ2-1; CDR3aa: CASGTRGPLYNEQFF; CDR3nt: TGTGCTAGTGGTACCAGGGGACCCCTCTACAATGAGCAGTTCTTC
d_gene: TRBD1; v_gene: TRBV10-3; abundance: few; j_gene: TRBJ1-3; CDR3aa: CATLSRGQRGNTIYF; CDR3nt: TGTGCCACCCTATCGAGGGGGCAGAGGGGAAACACCATATATTTT
d_gene: -; v_gene: TRBV5-6; abundance: -; j_gene: TRBJ1-4; CDR3aa: CASSSRAGADEKLFF; CDR3nt: TGTGCCAGCAGCTCAAGGGCAGGGGCGGATGAAAAACTGTTTTTT
d_gene: TRBD1; v_gene: TRBV6-6; abundance: -; j_gene: TRBJ2-7; CDR3aa: CASSYWDRGNEQYF; CDR3nt: TGTGCCAGCAGTTACTGGGACAGGGGAAACGAGCAGTACTTC
d_gene: -; v_gene: TRBV18; abundance: -; j_gene: TRBJ1-2; CDR3aa: CASSPRGQNYGYTF; CDR3nt: TGTGCCAGCTCACCACGGGGCCAGAACTATGGCTACACCTTC
d_gene: TRBD1; v_gene: TRBV5-4; abundance: -; j_gene: TRBJ2-7; CDR3aa: CASSLGNRGYEQYF; CDR3nt: TGTGCCAGCAGCTTGGGTAACAGGGGATACGAGCAGTACTTC
d_gene: -; v_gene: TRBV30; abundance: few; j_gene: TRBJ1-2; CDR3aa: CAWSVQSFYGYTF; CDR3nt: TGTGCCTGGAGTGTACAGAGCTTCTATGGCTACACCTTC
d_gene: TRBD2; v_gene: TRBV28; abundance: -; j_gene: TRBJ2-7; CDR3aa: CATRWGGTLGYEQYF; CDR3nt: TGTGCCACACGATGGGGGGGGACCTTAGGCTACGAGCAGTACTTC
d_gene: TRBD1; v_gene: TRBV2; abundance: -; j_gene: TRBJ1-3; CDR3aa: CASRSDRVAGNTIYF; CDR3nt: TGTGCCAGCAGATCGGACAGGGTGGCTGGAAACACCATATATTTT
d_gene: -; v_gene: TRBV4-3; abundance: -; j_gene: TRBJ2-5; CDR3aa: CASSQEIAVGETQYF; CDR3nt: TGCGCCAGCAGCCAAGAAATAGCGGTCGGCGAGACCCAGTACTTC
d_gene: -; v_gene: TRBV11-2; abundance: -; j_gene: TRBJ1-4; CDR3aa: CASSLPGGYEKLFF; CDR3nt: TGTGCCAGCAGCTTACCGGGGGGGTATGAAAAACTGTTTTTT
d_gene: TRBD1; v_gene: TRBV5-1; abundance: -; j_gene: TRBJ2-1; CDR3aa: CASSPGQGSYNEQFF; CDR3nt: TGCGCCAGCAGCCCGGGACAGGGGTCCTACAATGAGCAGTTCTTC
d_gene: -; v_gene: TRBV9; abundance: -; j_gene: TRBJ2-1; CDR3aa: CASSAGYNEQFF; CDR3nt: TGTGCCAGCAGCGCCGGCTACAATGAGCAGTTCTTC
d_gene: -; v_gene: TRBV25-1; abundance: -; j_gene: TRBJ1-2; CDR3aa: CASSEYAAPGYTF; CDR3nt: TGTGCCAGCAGTGAATATGCGGCTCCCGGCTACACCTTC
d_gene: -; v_gene: TRBV5-1; abundance: -; j_gene: TRBJ2-2; CDR3aa: CASKQGANTGELFF; CDR3nt: TGCGCCAGCAAGCAAGGGGCGAACACCGGGGAGCTGTTTTTT
d_gene: -; v_gene: TRBV7-9; abundance: -; j_gene: TRBJ1-2; CDR3aa: CASSLVGGNYGYTF; CDR3nt: TGTGCCAGCAGCTTAGTCGGAGGGAACTATGGCTACACCTTC
d_gene: -; v_gene: TRBV5-1; abundance: -; j_gene: TRBJ2-7; CDR3aa: CASSLGLVRDEQYF; CDR3nt: TGCGCCAGCAGCTTGGGTTTAGTTCGGGACGAGCAGTACTTC
d_gene: TRBD1; v_gene: TRBV25-1; abundance: -; j_gene: TRBJ1-1; CDR3aa: CARRRQGPEAFF; CDR3nt: TGTGCTCGGAGGCGACAGGGCCCTGAAGCTTTCTTT
d_gene: TRBD1; v_gene: TRBV7-2; abundance: -; j_gene: TRBJ1-6; CDR3aa: CASSSHRGIDSPLHF; CDR3nt: TGTGCCAGCAGTTCCCACAGGGGGATAGATTCACCCCTCCACTTT
d_gene: -; v_gene: TRBV28; abundance: -; j_gene: TRBJ2-3; CDR3aa: CASTGRGIPNTDTQYF; CDR3nt: TGTGCCAGCACCGGAAGGGGGATTCCGAACACAGATACGCAGTATTTT